This T cell receptor (beta chain) was obtained from a study of graft-versus-host responses after intestinal transplantation. The study, taken as a whole, reports: Peak levels of circulating GvH clones tracked with early post-transplant HvG declines.

A word on this clone: Antigen unknown.

This CDR3 is 13 amino acids long. Germline V gene data show CDR1 as SQVTM and CDR2 as ANQGSEA. The V gene lost 0 bases and the J gene lost 4 bases, with 10 bases spanning the gap. Assay used: immunoSEQ multiplex PCR; TCRdb lists only in-frame clones, some missing. The sample yields over 20,000 clones, 85% to 95% seen once. This chain joins TRBV29-1 and TRBJ2-7; D possibly corresponds to TRBD2 (5 bases). The TCR originated in a human patient who received an intestinal transplant, so some T cells may come from the graft donor. The sample was PBMCs, taken 262 days after intestinal transplant. The CDR3 loop reads CSVEDLGGYEQYF. CDR3 DNA sequence: TGCAGCGTTGAAGATCTTGGAGGATACGAGCAGTACTTC.